This paragraph covers one T cell receptor beta chain sequence. Amplification of TCR beta CDR3 regions used RNA as the template. When the TCR CDR3 underwent first-round RT-PCR, the HTBI primer set was used. From the multiplex PCR reads, TCRdb called clonotypes with MiXCR, one entry per CDR3 protein. The sample lists some 460,000 distinct CDR3 sequences, approximately 15% seen once, with approximately 7.5% in the top ten. The germline V and J ends were trimmed by 5 bases and 3 bases, with 10 bases remaining between them. The CDR3 loop spans 13 amino acids. CDR1 is MGHDK, CDR2 SYGVNS, per germline. This sample was taken from a study of T cells in Graves' hyperthyroidism and ophthalmopathy.

The specimen was blood. The receptor was derived from a woman aged 18-29 years with Graves' hyperthyroidism. The rearrangement uses TRBV25-1 and TRBJ1-2; D is unresolved. In DNA, the CDR3 is TGTGCCAGCAGTCCCAAAATGGACTATGGCTACACCTTC. It is translated as CASSPKMDYGYTF.